This is a list of T cell receptor beta chains from one sample in a study of shared clonotypes between healthy human individuals. Profiled with immunoSEQ multiplex PCR; TCRdb holds only in-frame clones, not every one. This table has 950,000 to 1,100,000 clones, around 74% appearing once. The sample consisted of memory CD4+ T cells sorted from blood. The source is a man between 18 and 35 years old in good health. Each CDR3 is given with its conserved first and last residue. Each record gives: V gene, J gene, clone size, D gene, CDR3 protein, CDR3 DNA. D genes are given only for firm matches. Some rows mark clone size as missing; the rest say once, few, many or name a class of expanded clone.

v_call: TRBV14; j_call: TRBJ2-5; clone_size: few; d_call: NA; cdr3_aa: CASSPPGGLGGTQYF; cdr3_nt: TGTGCCAGCAGCCCCCCTGGGGGCTTGGGCGGGACCCAGTACTTC
v_call: TRBV5-1; j_call: TRBJ1-1; clone_size: NA; d_call: NA; cdr3_aa: CASRRDTEAFF; cdr3_nt: TGCGCCAGCAGACGGGACACTGAAGCTTTCTTT
v_call: TRBV10-3; j_call: TRBJ1-2; clone_size: NA; d_call: NA; cdr3_aa: CAISESGDPYGYTF; cdr3_nt: TGTGCCATCAGTGAGTCAGGGGACCCATATGGCTACACCTTC
v_call: TRBV5-1; j_call: TRBJ2-7; clone_size: NA; d_call: TRBD1; cdr3_aa: CASSFLRTGGAEGSYEQYF; cdr3_nt: TGCGCCAGCAGCTTCCTAAGGACAGGGGGCGCGGAGGGGTCCTACGAGCAGTACTTC
v_call: TRBV27; j_call: TRBJ1-6; clone_size: NA; d_call: NA; cdr3_aa: CASSLRGQPSSYNSPLHF; cdr3_nt: TGTGCCAGCAGTTTAAGGGGTCAGCCTAGCTCCTATAATTCACCCCTCCACTTT
v_call: TRBV2; j_call: TRBJ2-7; clone_size: NA; d_call: NA; cdr3_aa: CASSMEAGRGVSYEQYF; cdr3_nt: TGTGCCAGCAGCATGGAGGCCGGCAGGGGCGTCTCCTACGAGCAGTACTTC
v_call: TRBV10-2; j_call: TRBJ1-6; clone_size: NA; d_call: NA; cdr3_aa: CASSEWVVASRGSPLHF; cdr3_nt: TGCGCCAGCAGTGAGTGGGTCGTAGCTTCCCGAGGTTCACCCCTCCACTTT
v_call: TRBV5-1; j_call: TRBJ2-1; clone_size: NA; d_call: NA; cdr3_aa: CASSLEGGAYNEQFF; cdr3_nt: TGCGCCAGCAGCTTGGAAGGCGGGGCCTACAATGAGCAGTTCTTC
v_call: TRBV4-1; j_call: TRBJ2-5; clone_size: NA; d_call: TRBD1; cdr3_aa: CASSRLWGQQETQYF; cdr3_nt: TGCGCCAGCAGCCGTCTATGGGGACAGCAAGAGACCCAGTACTTC
v_call: TRBV6-4; j_call: TRBJ2-2; clone_size: NA; d_call: TRBD1; cdr3_aa: CASSDSGQGFEELFF; cdr3_nt: TGTGCCAGCAGTGACTCGGGACAGGGTTTCGAGGAGCTGTTTTTT
v_call: TRBV6-5; j_call: TRBJ2-7; clone_size: NA; d_call: TRBD2; cdr3_aa: CASSYSSQGGYEQYF; cdr3_nt: TGTGCCAGCAGTTACTCGTCGCAGGGAGGGTACGAGCAGTACTTC
v_call: TRBV4-1; j_call: TRBJ2-7; clone_size: NA; d_call: NA; cdr3_aa: CASSQEGSSAGEQYF; cdr3_nt: TGCGCCAGCAGCCAAGAGGGGTCCTCCGCGGGCGAGCAGTACTTC
v_call: TRBV27; j_call: TRBJ1-2; clone_size: NA; d_call: NA; cdr3_aa: CASSLFGGAKDGYTF; cdr3_nt: TGTGCCAGCAGTTTATTCGGGGGCGCCAAGGATGGCTACACCTTC
v_call: TRBV18; j_call: TRBJ1-2; clone_size: once; d_call: NA; cdr3_aa: CASSPTAGAGYTF; cdr3_nt: TGTGCCAGCTCACCAACGGCAGGGGCTGGCTACACCTTC
v_call: TRBV6-5; j_call: TRBJ2-1; clone_size: NA; d_call: NA; cdr3_aa: CASSTGLGEQFF; cdr3_nt: TGTGCCAGCAGTACAGGGTTAGGTGAGCAGTTCTTC
v_call: TRBV4-3; j_call: TRBJ2-1; clone_size: NA; d_call: NA; cdr3_aa: CASSQDAGSSYNEQFF; cdr3_nt: TGCGCCAGCAGCCAAGACGCGGGCAGCTCCTACAATGAGCAGTTCTTC
v_call: TRBV4-1; j_call: TRBJ2-5; clone_size: NA; d_call: TRBD1; cdr3_aa: CASSQVPTGIETQYF; cdr3_nt: TGCGCCAGCAGCCAAGTCCCGACAGGGATTGAGACCCAGTACTTC
v_call: TRBV5-1; j_call: TRBJ2-2; clone_size: few; d_call: NA; cdr3_aa: CASSSRGGELFF; cdr3_nt: TGCGCCAGCAGCTCAAGGGGCGGGGAGCTGTTTTTT
v_call: TRBV11-3; j_call: TRBJ2-7; clone_size: few; d_call: TRBD2; cdr3_aa: CASSEGTSGNRYEQYF; cdr3_nt: TGTGCCAGCAGCGAGGGGACTAGCGGGAATCGATACGAGCAGTACTTC
v_call: TRBV14; j_call: TRBJ1-2; clone_size: NA; d_call: NA; cdr3_aa: CASSQLRTDSSYGYTF; cdr3_nt: TGTGCCAGCAGCCAACTCCGGACCGATTCCTCCTATGGCTACACCTTC
v_call: TRBV6-5; j_call: TRBJ2-3; clone_size: NA; d_call: NA; cdr3_aa: CASSYSEQGRTQYF; cdr3_nt: TGTGCCAGCAGTTATTCAGAACAGGGGAGGACGCAGTATTTT
v_call: TRBV10-1; j_call: TRBJ2-1; clone_size: NA; d_call: NA; cdr3_aa: CASSRSYNEQFF; cdr3_nt: TGCGCCAGCAGTCGTTCCTACAATGAGCAGTTCTTC
v_call: TRBV7-8; j_call: TRBJ1-5; clone_size: NA; d_call: NA; cdr3_aa: CASTSDQAASNQPQHF; cdr3_nt: TGTGCCAGCACCTCCGATCAGGCAGCCAGCAATCAGCCCCAGCATTTT
v_call: TRBV28; j_call: TRBJ1-6; clone_size: NA; d_call: NA; cdr3_aa: CASSFGAAFDSPLHF; cdr3_nt: TGTGCCAGCAGTTTTGGCGCAGCCTTTGATTCACCCCTCCACTTT
v_call: TRBV11-1; j_call: TRBJ1-2; clone_size: NA; d_call: NA; cdr3_aa: CASSLRGANYGYTF; cdr3_nt: TGTGCCAGCAGCTTAAGGGGAGCTAACTATGGCTACACCTTC
v_call: TRBV30; j_call: TRBJ1-5; clone_size: NA; d_call: NA; cdr3_aa: CAWSVGFGNQPQHF; cdr3_nt: TGTGCCTGGAGTGTGGGGTTTGGCAATCAGCCCCAGCATTTT
v_call: TRBV6-1; j_call: TRBJ1-5; clone_size: few; d_call: NA; cdr3_aa: CASTWNEGNQPQHF; cdr3_nt: TGTGCCAGCACGTGGAATGAAGGCAATCAGCCCCAGCATTTT
v_call: TRBV5-1; j_call: TRBJ1-6; clone_size: NA; d_call: NA; cdr3_aa: CASSVKGTGWNSPLHF; cdr3_nt: TGCGCCAGCAGCGTTAAGGGAACGGGATGGAATTCACCCCTCCACTTT
v_call: TRBV30; j_call: TRBJ2-6; clone_size: NA; d_call: NA; cdr3_aa: CAWSLERANVLTF; cdr3_nt: TGTGCCTGGAGTTTAGAGAGGGCCAACGTCCTGACTTTC
v_call: TRBV7-9; j_call: TRBJ2-7; clone_size: NA; d_call: NA; cdr3_aa: CASSFSSLYEQYF; cdr3_nt: TGTGCCAGCAGCTTCAGTAGTCTGTACGAGCAGTACTTC
v_call: TRBV5-6; j_call: TRBJ1-2; clone_size: NA; d_call: NA; cdr3_aa: CASYRRGADYGYTF; cdr3_nt: TGTGCCAGCTACCGGAGGGGGGCCGACTATGGCTACACCTTC
v_call: TRBV30; j_call: TRBJ2-1; clone_size: NA; d_call: NA; cdr3_aa: CASTLVPYNEQFF; cdr3_nt: TGTGCCTCGACACTTGTACCCTACAATGAGCAGTTCTTC
v_call: TRBV5-6; j_call: TRBJ1-1; clone_size: once; d_call: TRBD1; cdr3_aa: CASSLYRGSTEAFF; cdr3_nt: TGTGCCAGCAGCTTATACAGGGGGAGCACTGAAGCTTTCTTT
v_call: TRBV4-1; j_call: TRBJ2-3; clone_size: NA; d_call: NA; cdr3_aa: CASSQGQFGTDTQYF; cdr3_nt: TGCGCCAGCAGCCAAGGACAGTTCGGCACAGATACGCAGTATTTT
v_call: TRBV6-5; j_call: TRBJ2-3; clone_size: NA; d_call: NA; cdr3_aa: CASRTDSTDTQYF; cdr3_nt: TGTGCCAGTCGGACGGATAGCACAGATACGCAGTATTTT
v_call: TRBV4-1; j_call: TRBJ2-2; clone_size: NA; d_call: NA; cdr3_aa: CASSQEGLTNTGELFF; cdr3_nt: TGCGCCAGCAGCCAAGAGGGGCTAACGAACACCGGGGAGCTGTTTTTT
v_call: TRBV5-1; j_call: TRBJ2-1; clone_size: NA; d_call: TRBD2; cdr3_aa: CASSAGLAYNEQFF; cdr3_nt: TGCGCCAGCAGCGCGGGACTAGCCTACAATGAGCAGTTCTTC
v_call: TRBV6-5; j_call: TRBJ1-1; clone_size: NA; d_call: NA; cdr3_aa: CASSPPRGGTEAFF; cdr3_nt: TGTGCCAGCAGCCCCCCCCGGGGCGGGACTGAAGCTTTCTTT
v_call: TRBV5-4; j_call: TRBJ2-3; clone_size: NA; d_call: NA; cdr3_aa: CASSLAGSENTQYF; cdr3_nt: TGTGCCAGCAGCTTGGCCGGTTCCGAGAATACGCAGTATTTT
v_call: TRBV27; j_call: TRBJ1-4; clone_size: NA; d_call: TRBD1; cdr3_aa: CASRRTGINEKLFF; cdr3_nt: TGTGCCAGCAGACGGACAGGGATCAATGAAAAACTGTTTTTT
v_call: TRBV5-4; j_call: TRBJ2-3; clone_size: once; d_call: TRBD2; cdr3_aa: CASSHGGAGARADTQYF; cdr3_nt: TGTGCCAGCAGCCACGGGGGAGCGGGAGCTAGGGCAGATACGCAGTATTTT
v_call: TRBV7-9; j_call: TRBJ1-1; clone_size: few; d_call: NA; cdr3_aa: CASSVSPSTEAFF; cdr3_nt: TGTGCCAGCAGCGTCAGCCCGAGCACTGAAGCTTTCTTT
v_call: TRBV5-1; j_call: TRBJ1-4; clone_size: NA; d_call: NA; cdr3_aa: CARKDGDNEKLFF; cdr3_nt: TGCGCCAGAAAGGACGGAGATAATGAAAAACTGTTTTTT
v_call: TRBV7-9; j_call: TRBJ2-3; clone_size: NA; d_call: NA; cdr3_aa: CASSLRGGTDTQYF; cdr3_nt: TGTGCCAGCAGCTTGAGAGGGGGGACAGATACGCAGTATTTT
v_call: TRBV18; j_call: TRBJ2-2; clone_size: few; d_call: NA; cdr3_aa: CASSPPPRGPLTGELFF; cdr3_nt: TGTGCCAGCTCACCACCACCGCGGGGTCCCCTAACCGGGGAGCTGTTTTTT
v_call: TRBV5-1; j_call: TRBJ1-2; clone_size: NA; d_call: NA; cdr3_aa: CASSPSIGGDRGYGYTF; cdr3_nt: TGCGCCAGCAGCCCTTCCATAGGCGGGGATAGGGGATATGGCTACACCTTC
v_call: TRBV7-9; j_call: TRBJ2-5; clone_size: many; d_call: NA; cdr3_aa: CATSTGETQYF; cdr3_nt: TGTGCCACATCAACGGGGGAGACCCAGTACTTC
v_call: TRBV6-1; j_call: TRBJ2-7; clone_size: NA; d_call: NA; cdr3_aa: CASSEADRLAYEQYF; cdr3_nt: TGTGCCAGCAGTGAAGCCGACAGGTTAGCTTACGAGCAGTACTTC
v_call: TRBV6-6; j_call: TRBJ2-2; clone_size: NA; d_call: NA; cdr3_aa: CASSSSGIPGTGELFF; cdr3_nt: TGTGCCAGCAGTTCATCCGGGATCCCAGGCACCGGGGAGCTGTTTTTT
v_call: TRBV5-4; j_call: TRBJ2-5; clone_size: NA; d_call: TRBD2; cdr3_aa: CASSLRLAGGETQYF; cdr3_nt: TGTGCCAGCAGCCTAAGACTAGCGGGGGGAGAGACCCAGTACTTC
v_call: TRBV28; j_call: TRBJ2-4; clone_size: NA; d_call: TRBD1; cdr3_aa: CASSLQGAAKNIQYF; cdr3_nt: TGTGCCAGCAGTTTACAGGGGGCGGCCAAAAACATTCAGTACTTC
v_call: TRBV7-6; j_call: TRBJ2-2; clone_size: NA; d_call: NA; cdr3_aa: CASSLAGAAGELFF; cdr3_nt: TGTGCCAGCAGCTTAGCAGGGGCCGCCGGGGAGCTGTTTTTT
v_call: TRBV15; j_call: TRBJ2-1; clone_size: once; d_call: NA; cdr3_aa: CATSRATEFPYNEQFF; cdr3_nt: TGTGCCACCAGCAGAGCGACGGAATTCCCCTACAATGAGCAGTTCTTC
v_call: TRBV7-2; j_call: TRBJ2-7; clone_size: few; d_call: TRBD1; cdr3_aa: CASSLWDSSYEQYF; cdr3_nt: TGTGCCAGCAGCTTATGGGACAGCTCCTACGAGCAGTACTTC
v_call: TRBV6-1; j_call: TRBJ1-2; clone_size: once; d_call: NA; cdr3_aa: CASRWFSYGYTF; cdr3_nt: TGTGCCAGCAGGTGGTTTAGCTATGGCTACACCTTC
v_call: TRBV9; j_call: TRBJ1-3; clone_size: few; d_call: TRBD1; cdr3_aa: CASSVWDRGLGNTIYF; cdr3_nt: TGTGCCAGCAGCGTTTGGGACAGGGGGCTTGGAAACACCATATATTTT
v_call: TRBV6-5; j_call: TRBJ2-7; clone_size: NA; d_call: NA; cdr3_aa: CASSYIAGPYEQYF; cdr3_nt: TGTGCCAGCAGTTACATTGCAGGTCCCTACGAGCAGTACTTC
v_call: TRBV2; j_call: TRBJ2-3; clone_size: NA; d_call: TRBD2; cdr3_aa: CASRPTSGGADTQYF; cdr3_nt: TGTGCCAGCAGACCGACTAGCGGGGGTGCAGATACGCAGTATTTT
v_call: TRBV5-1; j_call: TRBJ1-6; clone_size: few; d_call: TRBD1; cdr3_aa: CASSDDRGLSPLHF; cdr3_nt: TGCGCCAGCAGCGACGACAGGGGGCTCTCACCCCTCCACTTT
v_call: TRBV2; j_call: TRBJ2-7; clone_size: many; d_call: NA; cdr3_aa: CASSDDTRTYEQYF; cdr3_nt: TGTGCCAGCAGTGACGACACGAGAACCTACGAGCAGTACTTC